Listed below are T cell receptor beta chains from one sample, sequenced in a study of cytomegalovirus exposure and HLA in healthy donors. Generated by immunoSEQ multiplex PCR, the TCRdb table keeps only in-frame clones and is missing some. The profile shows more than 150,000 clones, 80% to 85% of them singletons. The sequenced sample consisted of PBMCs. These receptors were collected from a young woman in good health and CMV-seronegative. The CDR3 runs from the conserved cysteine through the conserved F or W. The order of the fields is clone size, J gene, V gene, D gene, CDR3 DNA, CDR3 protein. A D gene is named only where the DNA matches it firmly. Not every row has a clone size; where given, it reads once, few, many or a size class.

abundance: -; j_gene: TRBJ2-7; v_gene: TRBV27; d_gene: -; CDR3nt: TGTGCCAGCAGTTTTGTACAGGACTCCTACGAGCAGTACTTC; CDR3aa: CASSFVQDSYEQYF
abundance: -; j_gene: TRBJ2-7; v_gene: TRBV19; d_gene: TRBD1; CDR3nt: TGTGCCAGTAGTATCCAGGACAGGTGGTACGAGCAGTACTTC; CDR3aa: CASSIQDRWYEQYF
abundance: -; j_gene: TRBJ2-7; v_gene: TRBV7-9; d_gene: TRBD2; CDR3nt: TGTGCCAGCAGCCCCTATCGGGAGGAGTACGAGCAGTACTTC; CDR3aa: CASSPYREEYEQYF
abundance: -; j_gene: TRBJ2-7; v_gene: TRBV7-8; d_gene: -; CDR3nt: TGTGCCAGCAGCGTAACAGGGTCCTCCTACGAGCAGTACTTC; CDR3aa: CASSVTGSSYEQYF
abundance: -; j_gene: TRBJ2-7; v_gene: TRBV5-1; d_gene: TRBD1; CDR3nt: TGCGCCAGCAGCATCCGGACAGGGACCTACGAGCAGTACTTC; CDR3aa: CASSIRTGTYEQYF
abundance: -; j_gene: TRBJ2-7; v_gene: TRBV7-9; d_gene: -; CDR3nt: TGTGCCAGCAGCCTTATAACTAGGTGGGAAGAGCAGTACTTC; CDR3aa: CASSLITRWEEQYF
abundance: -; j_gene: TRBJ2-3; v_gene: TRBV30; d_gene: TRBD2; CDR3nt: TGTGCCTGGAACTCCGGGACTACCACAGATACGCAGTATTTT; CDR3aa: CAWNSGTTTDTQYF
abundance: -; j_gene: TRBJ1-2; v_gene: TRBV13; d_gene: -; CDR3nt: TGTGCCAGCAGCACTTCGGGAGGCTATGGCTACACCTTC; CDR3aa: CASSTSGGYGYTF
abundance: -; j_gene: TRBJ2-7; v_gene: TRBV10-1; d_gene: -; CDR3nt: TGCGCCAGCCGCCCCTCCCTTGACGGGTTCGAGCAGTACTTC; CDR3aa: CASRPSLDGFEQYF
abundance: -; j_gene: TRBJ1-5; v_gene: TRBV6-1; d_gene: TRBD1; CDR3nt: TGTGCCAGCAGAAAAGGGGGCAAAGGGGATCAGCCCCAGCATTTT; CDR3aa: CASRKGGKGDQPQHF
abundance: -; j_gene: TRBJ2-1; v_gene: TRBV7-9; d_gene: TRBD2; CDR3nt: TGTGCCGGCAGCCGACTAGCGGGAGGAATAGGGGAGCAGTTCTTC; CDR3aa: CAGSRLAGGIGEQFF
abundance: -; j_gene: TRBJ2-2; v_gene: TRBV7-3; d_gene: TRBD2; CDR3nt: TGTGCCAGCAGCCAGGCGGGGGGCCAGGGCCGAACCGGGGAGCTGTTTTTT; CDR3aa: CASSQAGGQGRTGELFF
abundance: -; j_gene: TRBJ2-3; v_gene: TRBV5-4; d_gene: TRBD2; CDR3nt: TGTGCCAGCAGCTGGGCGGGAGCGACAGATACGCAGTATTTT; CDR3aa: CASSWAGATDTQYF
abundance: -; j_gene: TRBJ1-2; v_gene: TRBV27; d_gene: -; CDR3nt: TGTGCCAGCAGTTTTACAGGGAGCGATGGAGACTATGGCTACACCTTC; CDR3aa: CASSFTGSDGDYGYTF
abundance: -; j_gene: TRBJ1-2; v_gene: TRBV27; d_gene: -; CDR3nt: TGTGCCAGCAGTTTTCGGGAGAACTATGGCTACACCTTC; CDR3aa: CASSFRENYGYTF
abundance: -; j_gene: TRBJ2-7; v_gene: TRBV10-2; d_gene: TRBD2; CDR3nt: TGCGCCAGCAGGGGCGGGACTAGCGGGTACTACGAGCAGTACTTC; CDR3aa: CASRGGTSGYYEQYF
abundance: -; j_gene: TRBJ2-1; v_gene: TRBV4-2; d_gene: -; CDR3nt: TGTGCCAGCAGCCAAGCTGGAGAACAGTTCTTC; CDR3aa: CASSQAGEQFF
abundance: once; j_gene: TRBJ2-3; v_gene: TRBV27; d_gene: -; CDR3nt: TGTGCCAGCAGTCAACAGCCATACACAGATACGCAGTATTTT; CDR3aa: CASSQQPYTDTQYF
abundance: -; j_gene: TRBJ2-1; v_gene: TRBV7-3; d_gene: -; CDR3nt: TGTGCCAGCAGCTTAGAGGGACTTATTTTTGATGAGCAGTTCTTC; CDR3aa: CASSLEGLIFDEQFF
abundance: -; j_gene: TRBJ2-3; v_gene: TRBV7-3; d_gene: TRBD2; CDR3nt: TGTGCCAGCAGCTTAGGTCTAGCGGAGTTCACAGATACGCAGTATTTT; CDR3aa: CASSLGLAEFTDTQYF
abundance: -; j_gene: TRBJ2-7; v_gene: TRBV18; d_gene: -; CDR3nt: TGTGCCAGCTCCCTACTGGCAGACAGTTACGAGCAGTACTTC; CDR3aa: CASSLLADSYEQYF
abundance: few; j_gene: TRBJ1-1; v_gene: TRBV7-9; d_gene: -; CDR3nt: TGTGCCAGCAGCGGAGGTTTGAACACTGAAGCTTTCTTT; CDR3aa: CASSGGLNTEAFF
abundance: -; j_gene: TRBJ1-5; v_gene: TRBV27; d_gene: -; CDR3nt: TGTGCCAGCAGTTTCGGGACACCCTATAGCAATCAGCCCCAGCATTTT; CDR3aa: CASSFGTPYSNQPQHF
abundance: -; j_gene: TRBJ2-7; v_gene: TRBV27; d_gene: -; CDR3nt: TGTGCCAGCAGTTTAACGGGAAACGAGCAGTACTTC; CDR3aa: CASSLTGNEQYF
abundance: -; j_gene: TRBJ1-1; v_gene: TRBV7-9; d_gene: -; CDR3nt: TGTGCCAGCAGCTTAGTACAAACTGAAGCTTTCTTT; CDR3aa: CASSLVQTEAFF
abundance: -; j_gene: TRBJ2-1; v_gene: TRBV29-1; d_gene: TRBD1; CDR3nt: TGCAGCGTTGACCAGGGGGCATCCTACAATGAGCAGTTCTTC; CDR3aa: CSVDQGASYNEQFF
abundance: -; j_gene: TRBJ2-7; v_gene: TRBV5-1; d_gene: -; CDR3nt: TGCGCCAGCAGCACTAGGACGGCCTCCTACGAGCAGTACTTC; CDR3aa: CASSTRTASYEQYF
abundance: -; j_gene: TRBJ2-7; v_gene: TRBV28; d_gene: -; CDR3nt: TGTGCCAGCAGTTTAGGGAGTACCTCCTACGAGCAGTACTTC; CDR3aa: CASSLGSTSYEQYF
abundance: -; j_gene: TRBJ1-1; v_gene: TRBV19; d_gene: -; CDR3nt: TGTGCCAGTAGTCCAGAACCACAGGGGAACACTGAAGCTTTCTTT; CDR3aa: CASSPEPQGNTEAFF
abundance: -; j_gene: TRBJ1-5; v_gene: TRBV10-3; d_gene: -; CDR3nt: TGTGCCATCGGCTCGGGGAGCAATCAGCCCCAGCATTTT; CDR3aa: CAIGSGSNQPQHF
abundance: -; j_gene: TRBJ1-1; v_gene: TRBV7-9; d_gene: -; CDR3nt: TGTGCCAGCAGCTCGGGACAAAACACTGAAGCTTTCTTT; CDR3aa: CASSSGQNTEAFF
abundance: -; j_gene: TRBJ2-7; v_gene: TRBV5-1; d_gene: TRBD1; CDR3nt: TGCGCCAGCAGCTTTTCGGGACAGGGTACGTACGAGCAGTACTTC; CDR3aa: CASSFSGQGTYEQYF
abundance: -; j_gene: TRBJ2-3; v_gene: TRBV30; d_gene: TRBD1; CDR3nt: TGTGCCTGGAGTCCCTCGGACAGGGGGAGCACAGATACGCAGTATTTT; CDR3aa: CAWSPSDRGSTDTQYF
abundance: few; j_gene: TRBJ1-1; v_gene: TRBV11-1; d_gene: -; CDR3nt: TGTGCCAGCAGCCCTTCGCTTGGACGGGGGGGGAACACTGAAGCTTTCTTT; CDR3aa: CASSPSLGRGGNTEAFF
abundance: -; j_gene: TRBJ2-2; v_gene: TRBV2; d_gene: TRBD2; CDR3nt: TGTGCCAGCAGTGCTTCTAGCGGGGCGTCCGGGGAGCTGTTTTTT; CDR3aa: CASSASSGASGELFF
abundance: -; j_gene: TRBJ1-1; v_gene: TRBV5-4; d_gene: -; CDR3nt: TGTGCCAGCAATTCAATTGGGGAGTACACTGAAGCTTTCTTT; CDR3aa: CASNSIGEYTEAFF
abundance: once; j_gene: TRBJ1-4; v_gene: TRBV11-2; d_gene: -; CDR3nt: TGTGCCAGCGCGGGCGGGGCGAGGGGTGAAAAACTGTTTTTT; CDR3aa: CASAGGARGEKLFF
abundance: few; j_gene: TRBJ2-7; v_gene: TRBV2; d_gene: TRBD1; CDR3nt: TGTGCCAGCAGTGAGGTCAGGGGGTACTCTTACGAGCAGTACTTC; CDR3aa: CASSEVRGYSYEQYF
abundance: -; j_gene: TRBJ2-7; v_gene: TRBV7-2; d_gene: -; CDR3nt: TGTGCCAGCAGCGATCGGATGGGCGGGGAGCAGTACTTC; CDR3aa: CASSDRMGGEQYF
abundance: -; j_gene: TRBJ1-1; v_gene: TRBV15; d_gene: -; CDR3nt: TGTGCCACCAGCAGAGAAGGGGCTGAAGCTTTCTTT; CDR3aa: CATSREGAEAFF
abundance: -; j_gene: TRBJ2-5; v_gene: TRBV29-1; d_gene: -; CDR3nt: TGCAGCGTGGCCGGGACATCCCAAGAGACCCAGTACTTC; CDR3aa: CSVAGTSQETQYF
abundance: -; j_gene: TRBJ2-2; v_gene: TRBV28; d_gene: TRBD2; CDR3nt: TGTGCCAGCACGGGGGGGACCACCGGGGAGCTGTTTTTT; CDR3aa: CASTGGTTGELFF